The 32 T cell receptor beta chains presented below share a single source sample, sequenced in a study of cytomegalovirus exposure and HLA in healthy donors. Use of 60 Vbeta and 13 Jbeta primers characterized the PCR. Some clones are missing from TCRdb's copy, which holds only in-frame ones; the method was immunoSEQ multiplex PCR. The sample shows about 130,000 clones, over 75% of them seen only once. Sequenced input: PBMCs. The source is a woman aged 40 to 50 in good health and CMV-seropositive.

On this clone: Germline is not matched at one junction end, which may reflect a read error. This chain joins TRBV5-6 and TRBJ2-2, with D possibly matching TRBD2 (6 bases). Germline loops: CDR1 SGHDT, CDR2 YYEEEE. The CDR3 is made up of 13 amino acids. CDR3 bases: TGTGCCAGCAGCTTTGGTAGGACCGGGGGGCTGTTTTTT. It translates to CASSFGRTGGLFF.

This clone showed up just a few times. The V gene is TRBV10-3, the J gene TRBJ2-1; possibly TRBD1 for D (5 bases). Deletions cut 8 bases from V and 12 bases from J, with 17 bases between. Germline V lookup: CDR1 ENHRY, CDR2 SYGVKD. This CDR3 has 12 amino acids. In DNA form, the CDR3 reads TGTGCCATCGGGGCCGGCAATGATGGGCAGTTCTTC. It encodes CAIGAGNDGQFF.

This clone was recorded a few times. The chain combines TRBV11-2 with TRBJ1-4, with 10 bases aligning to TRBD1. V lost 5 bases, J lost 3 bases, and 9 bases stayed unmatched. CDR1 and CDR2 (germline): SGHAT, FQNNGV. This CDR3 is built from 17 residues. The DNA for the CDR3 is TGTGCCAGCAGCCACGGGGTGGGGACAGGGGCTAATGAAAAACTGTTTTTT. Amino acid sequence: CASSHGVGTGANEKLFF.

The CDR3 nucleotides are TGTGCCAGTAGTATAGGTCTAGCGGGGGACACCCAGTACTTC. This translates into CASSIGLAGDTQYF. This chain links TRBV19 with TRBJ2-5; 10 bases map to TRBD2. Unmatched junction bases numbered 4, after V lost 1 base and J lost 8 bases. Germline V gene lookup returns CDR1 LNHDA and CDR2 SQIVND (reference sequence). CDR3 length equals 14 residues.

V usage is TRBV6-1 and J usage is TRBJ2-7; D may be TRBD1 (6 bases). Trimming left V 4 bases short and J 3 bases short, with 16 bases between. CDR1 and CDR2 from the germline V gene are MNHNS and SASEGT. The CDR3 is 15 amino acids. In DNA, the CDR3 is TGTGCCAGCAGTGCCTTAGACAGGAAGGTCTACGAGCAGTACTTC. Amino acids: CASSALDRKVYEQYF.

This chain uses TRBV5-4 with TRBJ2-2; 10 bases map to TRBD2. V trimming: 1 base; J trimming: 3 bases; junction bases outside the gene matches: 3. The V gene's germline CDR1 is SGHNT and CDR2 YYREEE (reference sequence). The CDR3 covers 16 residues. As DNA, the CDR3 is TGTGCCAGCAGCTTGATCGGGACTAGCGACACCGGGGAGCTGTTTTTT. Encoded protein: CASSLIGTSDTGELFF. Full variable domain (missing parts from reference TRBV5-4 and TRBJ2-2): ETGVTQSPTHLIKTRGQQVTLRCSSQSGHNTVSWYQQALGQGPQFIFQYYREEENGRGNFPPRFSGLQFPNYSSELNVNALELDDSALYLCASSLIGTSDTGELFFGEGSRLTVL.

CDR3 sequence: CASRSGTGDYEQYF. The CDR3 DNA follows: TGTGCCAGCCGGTCTGGGACAGGAGACTACGAGCAGTACTTC. V gene TRBV18 combines with J gene TRBJ2-7, with 8 positions matching TRBD1. The V segment lost 8 bases and the J segment 3 bases; nucleotides outside the gene matches: 9. The CDR3 spans 14 residues. The germline V gene encodes CDR1 KGHSH and CDR2 LQKENI.

V usage is TRBV13 and J usage is TRBJ2-1; possibly TRBD2 for D (5 bases). Per the germline V gene, CDR1 is PRHDT and CDR2 is FYEKMQ (reference sequence). The CDR3 extends over 15 amino acids. Trimming shortened V by 3 bases and J by 4 bases, and 13 bases separated the two germline ends. This chain's CDR3 is CASSFRGPSYNEQFF. In nucleotides, the CDR3 is TGTGCCAGCAGCTTTCGCGGGCCGAGTTACAATGAGCAGTTCTTC.

This clone was detected a few times. CDR3 DNA sequence: TGCGCCAGCAGCTCTGGATGGGACAACCAAGAGACCCAGTACTTC. It translates to CASSSGWDNQETQYF. The chain has TRBV5-1 and TRBJ2-5; D might be TRBD1 (6 bases). With 3 bases removed from V and 0 bases from J, the gap between germline ends came to 12 bases. Germline V gene lookup returns CDR1 SGHRS and CDR2 YFSETQ. The CDR3 loop spans 15 amino acids.

This clone has a single count. The rearrangement links TRBV7-9 to TRBJ2-1, with TRBD2 matching over 11 bases. The germline CDR1 and CDR2 sequences are SEHNR and FQNEAQ (reference sequence). With V trimmed by 4 bases and J by 7 bases, 6 bases remained unmatched. The CDR3 is 15 amino acids. The CDR3 nucleotides read TGTGCCAGCAGCTATACTAGCGGGAGTGATAATGAGCAGTTCTTC. It encodes CASSYTSGSDNEQFF.

The chain joins TRBV29-1 to TRBJ2-7, with TRBD1 matching over 7 bases. The CDR3 is 13 amino acids. J lost 5 bases, V lost 7 bases, and 11 bases had no gene match. From germline, CDR1 is SQVTM and CDR2 ANQGSEA. The CDR3 nucleotides are TGCAGCGCCGATAATGGACAGGACGACGAGCAGTACTTC. Translated, it gives CSADNGQDDEQYF.

This clone was counted between two and nine times. The J gene is TRBJ2-7, the V gene TRBV5-1, with 7 nucleotides matching TRBD1. Trimming removed 6 bases from V and 5 bases from J; junction bases left unmatched: 11. Germline V lookup: CDR1 SGHRS, CDR2 YFSETQ. The CDR3 has 14 amino acids. The DNA of the CDR3 is TGCGCCAGCAAAATACAGACAGGGATCCACGAGCAGTACTTC. Translated, it gives CASKIQTGIHEQYF. The full variable domain, with the rest looked up from reference TRBV5-1 and TRBJ2-7, is KAGVTQTPRYLIKTRGQQVTLSCSPISGHRSVSWYQQTPGQGLQFLFEYFSETQRNKGNFPGRFSGRQFSNSRSEMNVSTLELGDSALYLCASKIQTGIHEQYFGPGTRLTVT.

Only one count was recorded for this clone. The same CDR3 also results from other DNA sequences found in this sample. The V and J genes are TRBV18 and TRBJ1-6; 7 bases map to TRBD1. The V and J ends lost 3 bases and 5 bases, in that order; junction bases with no gene match: 1. CDR3 length: 14 residues. Germline V gene data show CDR1 as KGHSH and CDR2 as LQKENI. This CDR3 reads CASSPTGNNSPLHF. DNA for the CDR3: TGTGCCAGCTCACCGACAGGGAATAATTCACCCCTCCACTTT.

The rearrangement uses TRBV28 and TRBJ2-7, with D possibly being TRBD1 (5 bases). The V end was cut by 6 bases, the J end by 0 bases, with 9 bases between. Germline V CDR1 and CDR2: MDHEN, SYDVKM. CDR3 length: 13 amino acids. The chain's CDR3 is CASRDTSSYEQYF. The DNA for the CDR3 is TGTGCCAGCAGGGACACGAGCTCCTACGAGCAGTACTTC.

J is TRBJ2-7 and V is TRBV5-6, with 10 bases aligning to TRBD1. Germline assignment: CDR1 SGHDT and CDR2 YYEEEE. V shed 3 bases, J shed 4 bases, and the junction held 10 bases outside the gene matches. CDR3 length: 16 amino acids. The CDR3 loop reads CASSSRPGQGLYEQYF. The CDR3 DNA reads as TGTGCCAGCAGCTCTCGGCCGGGACAGGGGCTTTACGAGCAGTACTTC.

The chain uses TRBV27 and TRBJ1-2, with D possibly TRBD1 on 6 matching bases. The CDR3 extends over 14 amino acids. Germline V CDR1 and CDR2: MNHEY, SMNVEV (reference sequence). V was trimmed by 8 bases and J by 5 bases, leaving 18 bases between them. CDR3 sequence: CASGRDGQLYGYTF. The CDR3 nucleotides read TGTGCCAGCGGCCGGGACGGACAGCTTTATGGCTACACCTTC.

The gene calls are TRBV19 and TRBJ2-7; 7 nucleotides agree with TRBD2. This CDR3 has 13 residues. Trimming took 9 bases from V and 5 from J; bases not matched to a gene: 10. Germline assignment: CDR1 LNHDA and CDR2 SQIVND (reference sequence). The CDR3 protein is CASHGLVSHEQYF. The CDR3, as DNA: TGTGCCAGCCACGGACTAGTTTCCCACGAGCAGTACTTC.

The chain employs TRBV5-4 and TRBJ2-1; the D gene is possibly TRBD2 (6 bases). The CDR3 runs to 16 residues. Germline-derived CDR1 and CDR2 are SGHNT and YYREEE (reference sequence). Trimming removed 0 bases at V and 9 bases at J, with 19 bases between. The CDR3 region has the DNA TGTGCCAGCAGCTTGGGGGGGGAGCTCTCTACGTTTGAGCAGTTCTTC. Translating gives CASSLGGELSTFEQFF.

This chain connects TRBV4-1 to TRBJ1-1, with D possibly being TRBD1 (6 bases). Trimming took off 4 bases at V and 6 bases at J, with 15 bases between the two ends. CDR3 size: 14 residues. Germline loops: CDR1 MGHRA, CDR2 YSYEKL. This CDR3 is CASSLDRTRSEAFF. As DNA, the CDR3 is TGCGCCAGCAGCCTCGACAGGACTCGTTCTGAAGCTTTCTTT.

In DNA form, the CDR3 reads TGTGCCACCTCGTCAGGATCTTACTACGAGCAGTACTTC. This gives the protein CATSSGSYYEQYF. The chain combines TRBV6-1 with TRBJ2-7; D is unresolved. Germline V gene sequence: CDR1 MNHNS, CDR2 SASEGT. The CDR3 is made up of 13 amino acids. V lost 10 bases and J 3 bases, leaving 16 bases between the germline ends.

The chain employs TRBV5-1 and TRBJ1-5, with 10 bases aligning to TRBD1. The CDR3 runs 14 residues. The germline V gene encodes CDR1 SGHRS and CDR2 YFSETQ. V lost 4 bases to trimming and J lost 7 bases; unmatched junction nucleotides: 5. The DNA for the CDR3 is TGCGCCAGCAGCCTGACAGGGGGCGAGCAGCCCCAGCATTTT. This translates into CASSLTGGEQPQHF.

V usage is TRBV11-2 and J usage is TRBJ2-1, with D unresolved. Germline-derived CDR1 and CDR2 are SGHAT and FQNNGV. The ends were cut back, 1 base at V and 10 bases at J, with 14 bases in the middle. This CDR3 comprises 14 residues. CDR3 DNA sequence: TGTGCCAGCAGCTTAGTCCTGGGCCAAACCGAGCAGTTCTTC. This sequence encodes CASSLVLGQTEQFF.

This rearrangement joins TRBV28 to TRBJ1-1, with a tentative D call TRBD1 (6 bases). Trimming pared 8 bases from V and 5 bases from J, leaving 15 bases between. Looked up from germline, CDR1 is MDHEN and CDR2 is SYDVKM. The CDR3 spans 13 residues. CDR3 region: CASSIRQVTEAFF. The DNA of the CDR3 is TGTGCCAGCTCGATCAGACAGGTGACTGAAGCTTTCTTT. The full variable domain, rest sourced from reference TRBV28 and TRBJ1-1, is DVKVTQSSRYLVKRTGEKVFLECVQDMDHENMFWYRQDPGLGLRLIYFSYDVKMKEKGDIPEGYSVSREKKERFSLILESASTNQTSMYLCASSIRQVTEAFFGQGTRLTVV.

The count of this clone is one. The rearrangement joins TRBV6-6 to TRBJ1-2, with 7 positions matching TRBD1. Germline assignment: CDR1 MNHNY and CDR2 SVGAGI (reference sequence). This CDR3 comprises 13 residues. V lost 5 bases and J lost 6; bases outside the gene matches: 6. The CDR3 coding sequence is TGTGCCAGCAGTCAAGACAGGGCGGATGGCTACACCTTC. Residues: CASSQDRADGYTF.

Note on this clone: The junction departs from the called germline gene at one end, perhaps through a read error. This chain links TRBV7-9 with TRBJ2-7; 14 nucleotides line up with TRBD2. The CDR3 has 18 amino acids. Germline V CDR1 and CDR2: SEHNR, FQNEAQ (reference sequence). The CDR3 spells CSSSSGLAGGSTIYEQYF. In DNA, the CDR3 is TGTTCCAGCAGCTCAGGACTAGCGGGGGGATCGACCATATACGAGCAGTACTTC.

This chain links TRBV30 with TRBJ1-1, with 9 bases identical to TRBD1. V was pared by 5 bases and J by 1 base, with 2 bases of the junction left unmatched. The CDR3 is 13 amino acids. Looked up from germline, CDR1 is GTSNPN and CDR2 is SVGIG (reference sequence). CDR3 residues: CAWGGQGNTEAFF. CDR3 DNA sequence: TGTGCCTGGGGGGGACAGGGGAACACTGAAGCTTTCTTT.

In this sample, this clone turned up a few times. The chain employs TRBV29-1 and TRBJ2-7; 11 bases are shared with TRBD2. Germline CDR1 SQVTM, CDR2 ANQGSEA. This CDR3 comprises 13 residues. Unmatched junction bases numbered 8, after V lost 6 bases and J lost 7 bases. CDR3 protein: CSVAGTSGGEQYF. CDR3 in DNA: TGCAGCGTCGCCGGGACTAGCGGTGGGGAGCAGTACTTC.

With respect to this clone: Other DNA sequences within the sample encode an identical CDR3. The chain employs TRBV15 and TRBJ1-3, with 9 bases fitting TRBD1. V was clipped by 3 bases and J by 0 bases; unmatched bases: 0. Germline CDR1 is LNHNV and CDR2 is YYDKDF (reference sequence). There are 15 residues in the CDR3. Here the CDR3 reads CATSRDRGSGNTIYF. CDR3 bases: TGTGCCACCAGCAGGGACAGGGGCTCTGGAAACACCATATATTTT.

CDR3 sequence (DNA): TGTGCCAGCAAGCTAGCGGGAACCTACAATGAGCAGTTCTTC. It codes for CASKLAGTYNEQFF. The chain links TRBV11-3 to TRBJ2-1, with 9 bases aligning to TRBD2. CDR3 length equals 14 residues. CDR1 and CDR2 (germline): SGHNT, YENEEA. The ends lost 7 bases at V and 2 bases at J; junction bases unmatched: 3. Together with reference TRBV11-3 and TRBJ2-1, the CDR3 gives the full variable domain: EAGVVQSPRYKIIEKKQPVAFWCNPISGHNTLYWYLQNLGQGPELLIRYENEEAVDDSQLPKDRFSAERLKGVDSTLKIQPAELGDSAVYLCASKLAGTYNEQFFGPGTRLTVL.

The gene calls are TRBV9 and TRBJ1-1; no clear D gene. The CDR3 contains 14 residues. The germline gives CDR1 SGDLS, CDR2 YYNGEE. Trimming pared 4 bases from V and 1 base from J, leaving 11 bases between. This chain's CDR3 is CASSKTTENTEAFF. The CDR3 region has the DNA TGTGCCAGCAGCAAAACCACAGAGAACACTGAAGCTTTCTTT.

V is TRBV5-4 and J is TRBJ1-2; possible D gene TRBD1, 5 bases. V was shortened by 0 bases and J by 1 base, with 10 bases between the two germline ends. The CDR3 runs to 15 residues. CDR1 is SGHNT, CDR2 YYREEE, per germline (reference sequence). The CDR3 loop is CASSLAPGNNYGYTF. CDR3 sequence (DNA): TGTGCCAGCAGCTTGGCCCCAGGGAATAACTATGGCTACACCTTC.

The chain recombines TRBV6-6 with TRBJ2-1; 8 positions agree with TRBD2. CDR1 and CDR2 (germline): MNHNY, SVGAGI (reference sequence). The CDR3 has 14 amino acids. The junction had 5 bases not matched to a gene; V was cut back by 6 bases and J by 4 bases. The chain's CDR3 is CASSIAGKYNEQFF. The CDR3 DNA sequence: TGTGCCAGCAGCATAGCGGGAAAATACAATGAGCAGTTCTTC.